This T cell receptor (beta chain) was sequenced in a study of T cells in Graves' hyperthyroidism and ophthalmopathy. Whole-study context: Specimen type is peripheral blood, collected at initial diagnosis prior to any treatment.

Researchers amplified the TCR beta CDR3 regions from RNA transcripts. HTBI primers were employed in a first-round RT-PCR of the TCR CDR3. TCRdb independently ran MiXCR on the multiplex PCR reads; one entry per CDR3 protein. The repertoire includes 700,000 or so distinct CDR3 sequences, roughly 15% of them detected once, and around 7.7% sits in the top ten. PBMCs came from 8.5 to 10 ml fresh peripheral blood. Per germline, CDR1 SGHTS and CDR2 YDEGEE. Trimming removed 1 base from V and 9 bases from J; junction bases left unmatched: 7. The CDR3 consists of 15 residues. A few counts support this clonotype.

Sequences were obtained from blood. The chain employs TRBV5-8 and TRBJ2-1; 10 bases fit TRBD2. The TCR was taken from a man aged 18-30 years with Graves' hyperthyroidism. CDR3 region: CASSLYTLAGVEQFF. In DNA, the CDR3 is TGTGCCAGCAGCTTGTACACGCTAGCGGGAGTTGAGCAGTTCTTC.